This is a list of T cell receptor beta chains from one sample in a study of vaccination and CD4 T cells after COVID-19. From the PCR reads, TCRdb called clonotypes with MiXCR, one entry per CDR3 protein. Here the sample spans around 25,000 distinct CDR3 sequences, around 45% being singletons. These receptors' targets are unknown. The source material was CD4+ T cells from blood, cultured in vitro. These receptors were collected from a human donor who had recovered from COVID-19. CDR3s include the opening cysteine and the closing phenylalanine or tryptophan. The D gene is left open where the match is weak. The size field is filled for only some rows; it gives once, few, many or a size class.

d_call j_call v_call cdr3_length clone_size cdr3_nt cdr3_aa
NA TRBJ1-6 TRBV4-3 14 NA TGCGCCAGCAGCCAAGTTGGAGCGGGTTCACCCCTCCACTTT CASSQVGAGSPLHF
NA TRBJ2-3 TRBV20-1 15 few TGCAGTGCCGGCCCCCCGGGAACCCACACAGATACGCAGTATTTT CSAGPPGTHTDTQYF
TRBD1 TRBJ1-6 TRBV6-2/TRBV6-3 15 NA TGTGCCAGCATCGACAGGGCTTACACAAATTCACCCCTCCACTTT CASIDRAYTNSPLHF
NA TRBJ2-1 TRBV10-1 16 NA TGCGCCAGCAGTCCCTTAGTACCAGCGGGTCACAATGAGCAGTTCTTC CASSPLVPAGHNEQFF
TRBD2 TRBJ2-7 TRBV5-5 16 NA TGTGCCAGCAGCCAAGGGCTAGCGGGGGCCCTATACGAGCAGTACTTC CASSQGLAGALYEQYF
NA TRBJ2-5 TRBV6-2/TRBV6-3 14 NA TGTGCCAGCAGTTACAGCGTCGGGGGAGAGACCCAGTACTTC CASSYSVGGETQYF
NA TRBJ2-2 TRBV20-1 13 NA TGCAGTGCCGTCGCCACAGGGTCCGGGGAGCTGTTTTTT CSAVATGSGELFF
NA TRBJ1-5 TRBV19 16 NA TGTGCCAGTAGATCCCCCCAGCCGGATAGCAATCAGCCCCAGCATTTT CASRSPQPDSNQPQHF
NA TRBJ2-7 TRBV6-1 15 NA TGTGCCAGCAGTGGACTCCCTTCTAGCTCCTACGAGCAGTACTTC CASSGLPSSSYEQYF
NA TRBJ1-5 TRBV2 14 few TGTGCCAGCACCGAATTGGCAGTTAATCAGCCCCAGCATTTT CASTELAVNQPQHF
TRBD2 TRBJ2-1 TRBV20-1 16 NA TGCAGTGCTAGGCGAGGGACTAGCGGGATCTACAATGAGCAGTTCTTC CSARRGTSGIYNEQFF
NA TRBJ2-2 TRBV2 15 NA TGTGCCAGCAGTGAATCCGGGGGCAACACCGGGGAGCTGTTTTTT CASSESGGNTGELFF
NA TRBJ1-2 TRBV6-5 15 few TGTGCCAGCAGTTACGGTTCACACGGGGACTGGGCCTACACCTTC CASSYGSHGDWAYTF
NA TRBJ2-5 TRBV14 15 NA TGTGCCAGCAGCCCCCCTCAGAGGCTCGGCGGGACCCAGTACTTC CASSPPQRLGGTQYF
TRBD1 TRBJ2-7 TRBV7-9 14 few TGTGCCAGCAGTCCCGGGACAGGGGGCCCTGAGCAGTACTTC CASSPGTGGPEQYF
TRBD2 TRBJ2-1 TRBV10-3 15 NA TGTGCCATCAGTGAGGCGGGGGGGCCCTACAATGAGCAGTTCTTC CAISEAGGPYNEQFF
NA TRBJ2-4 TRBV20-1 14 NA TGCAGTGCTCCCAAGGGGGGGCCTTTAAACATTCAGTACTTC CSAPKGGPLNIQYF
NA TRBJ2-2 TRBV7-2 15 NA TGTGCCAGCAGCTTAGGGGTGGGAGAAGCCGGGGAGCTGTTTTTT CASSLGVGEAGELFF
NA TRBJ2-7 TRBV7-2 15 NA TGTGCCAGCAGCTTAGTAGGGGAACTTGCCACCGAGCAGTACTTC CASSLVGELATEQYF
NA TRBJ2-7 TRBV20-1 12 NA TGCAGTGCCCCTCGTGTAGGGTACGAGCAGTACTTC CSAPRVGYEQYF
TRBD1 TRBJ2-6 TRBV6-1 16 NA TGTGCCAGCAGTAGGACAGGTCTTACTGGGGCCAACGTCCTGACTTTC CASSRTGLTGANVLTF
TRBD2 TRBJ2-7 TRBV12-3/TRBV12-4 17 once TGTGCCAGCACCTTACTAGCGGGAGGTTTTAGGAACTACGAGCAGTACTTC CASTLLAGGFRNYEQYF
NA TRBJ2-2 TRBV7-8 12 NA TGTGCCAGCAGCCGTAGGACCGGGGAGCTGTTTTTT CASSRRTGELFF
TRBD1 TRBJ1-1 TRBV27 14 few TGTGCCAGCAGTTCTCCGACAGTAGGGGGCTCGGCTTTCTTT CASSSPTVGGSAFF
TRBD1 TRBJ1-1 TRBV6-5 13 few TGTGCCAGCAGTTCGAGACAGGGGAATGAAGCTTTCTTT CASSSRQGNEAFF